This T cell receptor (beta chain) emerged from a study of OX40 agonist ivuxolimab in advanced cancers. For the study at large: Males comprised 82.7% of the group, whose mean age was 60 years (range roughly 20 to 85).

Profiled with immunoSEQ multiplex PCR; TCRdb holds only in-frame clones, not every one. The data contain approximately 70,000 clones, 86% of them singletons. V trimming: 4 bases; J trimming: 9 bases; junction bases outside the gene matches: 9. This CDR3 is built from 15 residues. Germline lookup yields CDR1 SGDLS and CDR2 YYNGEE. This TCR came from an adult with an advanced solid tumor such as melanoma, head and neck, liver or kidney cancer. The chain carries TRBV9 and TRBJ2-1, with 11 bases matching TRBD2. Sequencing was performed on CD4+ or CD8+ T cells sorted from blood, taken in a trial of the OX40 agonist ivuxolimab. The CDR3 is CASSISGGASGEQFF. The CDR3 DNA sequence: TGTGCCAGCAGCATTAGCGGGGGGGCCTCAGGTGAGCAGTTCTTC.